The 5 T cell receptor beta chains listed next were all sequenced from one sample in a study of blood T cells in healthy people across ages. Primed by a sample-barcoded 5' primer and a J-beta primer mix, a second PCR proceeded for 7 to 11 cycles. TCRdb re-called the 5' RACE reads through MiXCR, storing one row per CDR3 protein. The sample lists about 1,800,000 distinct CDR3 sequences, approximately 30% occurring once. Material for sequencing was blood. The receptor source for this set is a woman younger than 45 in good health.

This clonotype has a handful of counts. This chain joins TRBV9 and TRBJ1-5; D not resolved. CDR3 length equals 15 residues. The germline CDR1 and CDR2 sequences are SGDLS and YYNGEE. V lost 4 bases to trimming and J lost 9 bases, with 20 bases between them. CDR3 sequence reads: CASSPDLDPGWPQHF. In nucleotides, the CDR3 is TGTGCCAGCAGCCCCGACCTGGATCCTGGGTGGCCCCAGCATTTT.

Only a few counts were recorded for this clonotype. Here the CDR3 DNA reads TGTGCCAGCAGCTCTTTAGACAGGGGCAATGAGCAGTTCTTC. It codes for CASSSLDRGNEQFF. The chain links TRBV12-3 or TRBV12-4 to TRBJ2-1, with 8 bases fitting TRBD1. V lost 6 bases to trimming and J lost 6 bases; unmatched junction nucleotides: 7. This CDR3 contains 14 residues.

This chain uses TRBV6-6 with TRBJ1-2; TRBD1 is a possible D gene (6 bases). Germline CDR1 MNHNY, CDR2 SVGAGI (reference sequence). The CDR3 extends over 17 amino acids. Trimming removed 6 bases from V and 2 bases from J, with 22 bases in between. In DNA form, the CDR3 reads TGTGCCAGCAGCGGAACCGGGACACCGACGACCAACTATGGCTACACCTTC. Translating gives CASSGTGTPTTNYGYTF.

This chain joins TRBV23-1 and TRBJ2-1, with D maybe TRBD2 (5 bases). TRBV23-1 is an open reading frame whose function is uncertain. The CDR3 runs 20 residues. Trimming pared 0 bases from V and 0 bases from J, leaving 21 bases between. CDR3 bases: TGCGCCAGCAGTCAATCGAAGCAGGAGGACTTTAAAAACTCCTACAATGAGCAGTTCTTC. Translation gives CASSQSKQEDFKNSYNEQFF.

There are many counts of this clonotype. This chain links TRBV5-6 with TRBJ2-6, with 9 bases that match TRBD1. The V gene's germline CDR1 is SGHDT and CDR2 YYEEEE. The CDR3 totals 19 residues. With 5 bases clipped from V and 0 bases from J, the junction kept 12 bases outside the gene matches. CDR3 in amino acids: CASRRSTGQGVSGANVLTF. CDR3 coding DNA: TGTGCCAGCAGGAGAAGCACGGGACAGGGAGTCTCTGGGGCCAACGTCCTGACTTTC.